This TCR beta chain was sequenced for a study of OX40 agonist ivuxolimab in advanced cancers. Notes on the research overall: Ivuxolimab was a fully human IgG2 agonistic monoclonal antibody targeting the costimulatory receptor OX40 (CD134). Intravenous ivuxolimab was administered to patients every 2 weeks at six dose levels: 0.01, 0.1, 0.3, 1.5, 3 and 10 mg/kg. Among the roughly 50 dose-escalation patients, around 20 had hepatocellular carcinoma, 15 or so melanoma, 9 renal cell carcinoma and 9 head and neck cancer. In the dose-escalation cohort, 82.7% of patients were male, and the mean age was around 60 years with a range of about 20 to 79. Patients were allowed to have had prior anti-PD-1, anti-PD-L1 or anti-CTLA-4 therapy, and around 41% of the dose-escalation patients had previously received checkpoint inhibitors. Partial responses occurred in three dose-escalation patients: two with cutaneous melanoma and one with hepatocellular carcinoma. The purpose of peripheral TCRbeta sequencing was to test whether ivuxolimab changed TCR sequence diversity and led to clonal T-cell expansion. The paper covers the monotherapy dose-escalation part of the phase I ivuxolimab trial, which included N of about 50 patients.

Concerning this clone itself: This receptor's antigen is unknown. No quality values exist for individual bases; no much larger clone is one base distant.

General findings and caveats noted by the study authors: Low levels of normalized T-cell clonal expansion were also seen in some patients who did not respond. Clonal expansion of both CD4+ and CD8+ blood T cells was observed from baseline to week 6 at doses 0.1 to 3.0 mg/kg. After ivuxolimab, expanded clones were on average more numerous among CD8+ T cells than among CD4+ T cells. In partial responders in the 0.1-3.0 mg/kg groups, normalized peripheral clonal expansion was found to be among the lowest, especially among CD8+ T cells. Which antigens the clonally expanded peripheral T cells were specific for was not determined.

The trial excluded patients who had a history of autoimmune disease or who were on systemic immunosuppression. Peripheral blood for TCR sequencing was drawn from every dose cohort at baseline, at cycle 4 day 1 and at cycle 7 day 1. Samples came from an open-label, multicenter, first-in-human phase I dose-escalation trial of ivuxolimab. Adults with locally advanced or metastatic melanoma, renal cell carcinoma, hepatocellular carcinoma or head and neck squamous cell carcinoma were enrolled in the trial. Before TCR sequencing, CD4+ and CD8+ T cells were separately sorted from peripheral blood. The CDR3, from cysteine to phenylalanine, totals 15 residues. The only DNA kept is the CDR3, 45 bases in frame from the first base. Taken from the germline V gene (reference sequence), the CDR1 and CDR2 loops are SGHAT and FQDESV. The germline ends are 17 bases apart after V is trimmed by 4 bases and J by 5 bases.

Genomic DNA was isolated from the sorted cells so that the TCRbeta CDR3 region could be sequenced. The immunoSEQ Assay was used for sequencing of TCRbeta CDR3 regions. TCRdb obtained this table from immuneACCESS and retained in-frame rearrangements with V and J assigned. These tables miss some clones; where compared with another copy, unresolved V genes account for less than half of the shortfall, and the remainder is unexplained. Here the sample has tens of thousands of clones; about 85% occur a single time. The ten most abundant clones make up about 44% of the sample. The sequencing used CD4+ or CD8+ T cells sorted from blood, collected in a trial of the OX40 agonist ivuxolimab. This TCR came from an adult with an advanced solid tumor such as melanoma, head and neck, liver or kidney cancer. The rearranged chain carries TRBV11-1 and TRBJ2-5; perhaps TRBD2 is the D gene, with 5 bases matching. The DNA sequence is TGTGCCAGCAGCTGGACTCGCGGTGAAACGGAGACCCAGTACTTC. Translated, this gives CASSWTRGETETQYF.